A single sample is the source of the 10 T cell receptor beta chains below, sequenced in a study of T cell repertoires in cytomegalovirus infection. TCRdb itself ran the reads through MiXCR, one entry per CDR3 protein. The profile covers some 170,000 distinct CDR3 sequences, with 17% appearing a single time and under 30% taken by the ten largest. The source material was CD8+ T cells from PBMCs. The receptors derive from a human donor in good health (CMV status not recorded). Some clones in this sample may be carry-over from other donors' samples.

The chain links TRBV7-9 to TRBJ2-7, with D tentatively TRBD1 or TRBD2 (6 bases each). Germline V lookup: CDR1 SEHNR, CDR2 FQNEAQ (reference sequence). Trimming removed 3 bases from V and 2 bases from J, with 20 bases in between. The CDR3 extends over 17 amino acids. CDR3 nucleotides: TGTGCCAGCAGCTTGGGGGACCGGGGGCTACTTACCTACGAGCAGTACTTC. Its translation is CASSLGDRGLLTYEQYF.

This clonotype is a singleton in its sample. The CDR3 is CASSYSGAGLETQYF. The CDR3 DNA follows: TGTGCCAGCAGTTACTCGGGAGCGGGGCTAGAGACCCAGTACTTC. V gene TRBV6-2 or TRBV6-3 combines with J gene TRBJ2-5; 7 bases fit TRBD2. The germline gives CDR1 MNHEY, CDR2 SVGEGT. The CDR3 sequence is 15 residues long. Trimming at V came to 0 bases and at J to 4 bases, leaving 5 bases not matched to a gene.

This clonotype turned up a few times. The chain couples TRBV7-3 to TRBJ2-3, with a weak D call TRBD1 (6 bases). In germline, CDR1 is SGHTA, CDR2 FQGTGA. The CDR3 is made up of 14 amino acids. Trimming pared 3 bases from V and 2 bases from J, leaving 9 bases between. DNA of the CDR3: TGTGCCAGCAGCTTTGGACAGCCCACAGATACGCAGTATTTT. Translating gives CASSFGQPTDTQYF.

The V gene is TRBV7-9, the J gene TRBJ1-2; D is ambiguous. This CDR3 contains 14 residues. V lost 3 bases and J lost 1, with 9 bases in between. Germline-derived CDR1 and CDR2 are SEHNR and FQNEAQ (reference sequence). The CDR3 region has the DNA TGTGCCAGCAGCTTGGCAGGATATAACTATGGCTACACCTTC. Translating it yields CASSLAGYNYGYTF. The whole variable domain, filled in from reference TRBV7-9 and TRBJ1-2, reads DTGVSQNPRHKITKRGQNVTFRCDPISEHNRLYWYRQTLGQGPEFLTYFQNEAQLEKSRLLSDRFSAERPKGSFSTLEIQRTEQGDSAMYLCASSLAGYNYGYTFGSGTRLTVV.

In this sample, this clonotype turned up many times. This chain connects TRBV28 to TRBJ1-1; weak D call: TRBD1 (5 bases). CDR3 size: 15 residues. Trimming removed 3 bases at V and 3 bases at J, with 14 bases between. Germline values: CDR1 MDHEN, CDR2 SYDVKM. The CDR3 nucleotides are TGTGCCAGCAGTTTGGGTCAGGGTGGGGACACTGAAGCTTTCTTT. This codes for CASSLGQGGDTEAFF.

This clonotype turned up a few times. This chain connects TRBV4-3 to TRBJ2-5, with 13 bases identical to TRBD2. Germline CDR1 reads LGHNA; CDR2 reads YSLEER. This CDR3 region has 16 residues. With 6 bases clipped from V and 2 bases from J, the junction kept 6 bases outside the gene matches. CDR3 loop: CASSETSGGPQETQYF. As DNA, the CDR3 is TGCGCCAGCAGTGAGACTAGCGGGGGGCCTCAAGAGACCCAGTACTTC.

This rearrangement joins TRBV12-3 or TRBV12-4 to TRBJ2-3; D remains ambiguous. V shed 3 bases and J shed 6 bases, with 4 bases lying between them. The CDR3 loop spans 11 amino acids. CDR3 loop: CASSFEDTQYF. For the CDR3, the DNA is TGTGCCAGCAGTTTTGAGGATACGCAGTATTTT.

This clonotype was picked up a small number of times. This CDR3 reads CASSLVGQSNQPQHF. CDR3 nucleotides: TGTGCCAGCAGCTTAGTGGGACAGAGCAATCAGCCCCAGCATTTT. The chain couples TRBV7-9 to TRBJ1-5, with TRBD1 matching 7 bases. Germline assignment: CDR1 SEHNR and CDR2 FQNEAQ (reference sequence). The CDR3 runs 15 residues. J gave up 1 base and V 1 base, and 1 base lay outside the gene matches.

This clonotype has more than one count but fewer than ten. CDR3 sequence: CASSQENQQETQYF. The CDR3 DNA sequence: TGCGCCAGCAGCCAAGAAAACCAGCAAGAGACCCAGTACTTC. This chain joins TRBV4-1 and TRBJ2-5; unclear D gene. The CDR3 runs 14 residues. Germline loops: CDR1 MGHRA, CDR2 YSYEKL. Trimming took off 0 bases at V and 2 bases at J, with 7 bases between the two ends.

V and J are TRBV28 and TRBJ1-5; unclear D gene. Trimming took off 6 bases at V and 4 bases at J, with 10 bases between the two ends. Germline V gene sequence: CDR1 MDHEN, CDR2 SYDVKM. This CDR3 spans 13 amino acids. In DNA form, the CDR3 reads TGTGCCAGCAGCCCGTTGGATAATCAGCCCCAGCATTTT. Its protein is CASSPLDNQPQHF.